Listed below are T cell receptor beta chains from one sample, sequenced in a study of identical twins. Using its own MiXCR run on the 5' RACE reads, TCRdb lists one record per CDR3 protein. Of hundreds of thousands of distinct CDR3 sequences listed, about 20% are singletons. These same records also appear under a second study, on T cells expressing NK-cell markers.

Sequencing was carried out using PBMCs. The receptors shown here come from a woman younger than 35 in good health. CDR3s include the opening cysteine and the closing phenylalanine or tryptophan. D genes are given only for firm matches. Not all rows give a size; the values are once, few, many and, for expanded clones, a class.

D gene | J gene | clone size | V gene | CDR3 protein | CDR3 DNA
TRBD1 | TRBJ2-3 | few | TRBV12-3/TRBV12-4 | CASSLAGQGSDTQYF | TGTGCCAGCAGTTTAGCCGGACAGGGTTCAGATACGCAGTATTTT
NA | TRBJ2-3 | NA | TRBV20-1 | CSATRPGSDTQYF | TGCAGTGCTACTCGACCGGGGTCAGATACGCAGTATTTT
NA | TRBJ1-5 | NA | TRBV12-3/TRBV12-4 | CASSLETMGPQHF | TGTGCCAGCAGTTTGGAGACGATGGGCCCCCAGCATTTT
TRBD2 | TRBJ2-2 | few | TRBV12-3/TRBV12-4 | CASRWHVGTSGVGELFF | TGTGCCAGCAGGTGGCATGTCGGGACTAGCGGGGTAGGGGAGCTGTTTTTT
NA | TRBJ1-2 | few | TRBV6-2/TRBV6-3 | CASSYSSGHGYTF | TGTGCCAGCAGTTACTCGAGCGGACATGGCTACACCTTC
NA | TRBJ1-6 | few | TRBV10-3 | CAITTGTQNSPLHF | TGTGCCATCACTACCGGGACCCAGAATTCACCCCTCCACTTT
TRBD2 | TRBJ2-3 | NA | TRBV20-1 | CSATGGLAVNWGTDTQYF | TGCAGTGCCACGGGGGGACTAGCGGTTAACTGGGGCACAGATACGCAGTATTTT
NA | TRBJ2-7 | few | TRBV20-1 | CSASGGGGLSSYEQYF | TGCAGTGCTAGTGGGGGTGGAGGCCTAAGCTCCTACGAGCAGTACTTC
NA | TRBJ1-2 | NA | TRBV10-3 | CAIRKQGREGYTF | TGTGCCATCAGGAAACAGGGACGAGAGGGCTACACCTTC
TRBD1 | TRBJ2-1 | NA | TRBV20-1 | CSAQPGQVWQFF | TGCAGTGCCCAACCGGGACAGGTTTGGCAGTTCTTC
NA | TRBJ1-1 | NA | TRBV6-1 | CASSEGGRGTEAFF | TGTGCCAGCAGTGAGGGGGGGCGGGGAACTGAAGCTTTCTTT